This TCR beta chain appears in the sequencing data of a study of blood T cell repertoires in COVID-19 (dated by TCRdb to about 2020). In terms of the full investigation: Collaborator samples came from the United States, Italy and Spain and covered acute and convalescent phases of COVID-19. Samples were obtained from the ongoing ImmuneRACE study (first 160 participants) and from 950 to 1,500 subjects provided by 6 global collaborators. Where HLA class I and class II types were available, the types were taken from metadata supplied by the sample provider, not from assay-based typing. Nearly every sample came with metadata listing a de-identified subject ID, COVID-19 status, age in years and sex. The repertoires were released in a freely available public database meant as a resource for research on the immune response to SARS-CoV-2. The material from the prospective study consisted of cDNA or gDNA derived from T cells, B-cell-depleted T cells, or PBMCs. Subjects who had been exposed to COVID-19, were actively infected with it, or had recovered from it provided the deeply sampled blood TCRbeta repertoires that made up the dataset. Findings and caveats that apply to the study as a whole: Clinical and demographic metadata were provided uncurated, with the amount varying by source and participant.

Including cysteine and phenylalanine, the CDR3 has 16 amino acids. The entry retains the CDR3 DNA only, 48 bases that are in frame from base 1. The CDR1 and CDR2 encoded by the germline V gene are SGHRS and YFSETQ. The junction shows trimming of 5 bases on V and 4 bases on J, and the gene matches do not reach 9 bases of it. Whole blood was collected in K2EDTA tubes by collaborating institutions according to the institutions' own protocols. For TCRbeta analysis, collaborators shipped samples in one of three forms: frozen whole blood, isolated PBMCs, or DNA extracted from either of those sample types. The immunoSEQ Assay, a bias-controlled multiplex PCR, was used to amplify TCRbeta CDR3 regions from genomic DNA. The original pipeline was this. Within the assay, amplification of reference gene primers was used to estimate how many nucleated cells each sample contained. To quantify the absolute abundance of each unique TCRbeta CDR3 rearrangement, sequence reads were collapsed and filtered. Productive Simpson clonality was computed per sample as the square root of Simpson's diversity index over productive rearrangements. Held by TCRdb, this immuneACCESS table contains in-frame sequences only and omits some clones. Under half of the omission traces to an unresolved V gene where checked; the cause of the rest is unknown. D and trimming come from the DNA, and the V and J calls and clone size come from that table. The sample table holds a few hundred thousand clones, of which approximately 83% were seen once. Roughly 9.6% of the sample lies in the top ten.

About this clone: There is no known antigen for this receptor. It has no much larger one-base neighbor in the sample; base qualities were not kept.

Material for sequencing was peripheral blood. The V and J genes are TRBV5-1 and TRBJ1-6; TRBD1 lines up with 7 middle nucleotides. This TCR came from a woman in her seventies with acute or convalescent COVID-19. The DNA sequence follows: TGCGCCAGCAGTCCCTTGACAGGGTCGTATAATTCACCCCTCCACTTT. It encodes CASSPLTGSYNSPLHF.